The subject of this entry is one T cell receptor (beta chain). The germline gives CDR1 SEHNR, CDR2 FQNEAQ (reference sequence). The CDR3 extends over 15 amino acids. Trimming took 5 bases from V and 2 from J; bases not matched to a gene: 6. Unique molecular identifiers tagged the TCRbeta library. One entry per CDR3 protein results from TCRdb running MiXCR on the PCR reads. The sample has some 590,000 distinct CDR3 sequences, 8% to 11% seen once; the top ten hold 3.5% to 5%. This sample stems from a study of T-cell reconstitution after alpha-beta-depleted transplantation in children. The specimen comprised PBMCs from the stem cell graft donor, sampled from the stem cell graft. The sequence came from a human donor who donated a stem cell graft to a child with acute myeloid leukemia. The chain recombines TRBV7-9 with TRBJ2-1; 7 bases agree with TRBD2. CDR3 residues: CASSPERGPYNEQFF. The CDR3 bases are TGTGCCAGCAGCCCAGAGCGGGGCCCCTACAATGAGCAGTTCTTC.